These 18 T cell receptor beta chains were sequenced from one sample in a study of T cells in tumors after PD-1 blockade. The method was immunoSEQ multiplex PCR; TCRdb's version includes in-frame clones alone and lacks a portion of them. The sample includes roughly 33,000 clones, more than 70% of them seen just once. The sample consisted of PBMCs, taken before anti-PD-1 treatment. The receptors derive from a human donor with basal cell carcinoma.

The chain employs TRBV5-4 and TRBJ2-1; D remains ambiguous. CDR1 SGHNT and CDR2 YYREEE come from the germline V gene (reference sequence). The V end was cut by 0 bases, the J end by 4 bases, with 8 bases between. The CDR3 sequence is 14 residues long. The CDR3 DNA sequence: TGTGCCAGCAGCTTGGCCGCCTTATACAATGAGCAGTTCTTC. Translated: CASSLAALYNEQFF.

In this sample, this clone turned up many times. V and J are TRBV7-2 and TRBJ2-1; D might be TRBD2 (6 bases). The germline V and J ends were trimmed by 6 bases and 4 bases, with 16 bases remaining between them. Germline-derived CDR1 and CDR2 are SGHTA and FQGNSA. This CDR3 region has 15 residues. This CDR3 is CASSSQGRQYNEQFF. The CDR3 DNA reads TGTGCCAGCAGTTCCCAAGGGAGGCAGTACAATGAGCAGTTCTTC.

This clone showed up just once. The chain joins TRBV6-2 or TRBV6-3 to TRBJ2-3, with a possible D match to TRBD2 (7 bases). The V and J ends lost 6 bases and 2 bases respectively, with 12 bases between them. Germline V lookup: CDR1 MNHEY, CDR2 SVGEGT. CDR3 length: 14 amino acids. CDR3 loop: CASSQGTTTDTQYF. The CDR3 nucleotides are TGTGCCAGCAGCCAGGGGACTACCACAGATACGCAGTATTTT.

The sample holds a few counts of this clone. The rearrangement links TRBV7-9 to TRBJ2-4, with TRBD1 matching 7 bases. Germline assignment: CDR1 SEHNR and CDR2 FQNEAQ (reference sequence). The trim removed 5 bases at V and 2 bases at J, leaving 6 bases unmatched. The CDR3 totals 15 residues. The CDR3 protein is CASSPTGQTKNIQYF. As DNA, the CDR3 is TGTGCCAGCAGCCCGACAGGGCAGACCAAAAACATTCAGTACTTC. Combining the CDR3 with reference TRBV7-9 and TRBJ2-4 gives the whole variable domain DTGVSQNPRHKITKRGQNVTFRCDPISEHNRLYWYRQTLGQGPEFLTYFQNEAQLEKSRLLSDRFSAERPKGSFSTLEIQRTEQGDSAMYLCASSPTGQTKNIQYFGAGTRLSVL.

The J gene is TRBJ2-7, the V gene TRBV10-3; 8 bases fit TRBD1. This CDR3 region has 10 residues. Germline trimming cut 10 bases from V and 6 bases from J; bases unmatched to any gene: 2. Germline loops: CDR1 ENHRY, CDR2 SYGVKD. This CDR3 reads CATGTGEQYF. CDR3 DNA: TGTGCCACGGGGACAGGCGAGCAGTACTTC.

The rearrangement joins TRBV11-3 to TRBJ2-3; 13 positions match TRBD2. With 4 bases clipped from V and 3 bases from J, the junction kept 7 bases outside the gene matches. The CDR3 runs to 17 residues. CDR1 and CDR2 (germline): SGHNT, YENEEA. DNA for the CDR3: TGTGCCAGCAGCTACTGGACTAGCGGGAGTGGAACAGATACGCAGTATTTT. Protein sequence: CASSYWTSGSGTDTQYF. Filled out from reference TRBV11-3 and TRBJ2-3, the complete variable domain reads EAGVVQSPRYKIIEKKQPVAFWCNPISGHNTLYWYLQNLGQGPELLIRYENEEAVDDSQLPKDRFSAERLKGVDSTLKIQPAELGDSAVYLCASSYWTSGSGTDTQYFGPGTRLTVL.

V and J are TRBV19 and TRBJ1-1, with D unresolved. CDR3 length equals 14 residues. Trimming pared 3 bases from V and 2 bases from J, leaving 10 bases between. Germline CDR1 LNHDA, CDR2 SQIVND (reference sequence). The CDR3 here is CASSISPKNTEAFF. CDR3 nucleotides: TGTGCCAGTAGTATTTCTCCGAAAAACACTGAAGCTTTCTTT.

J is TRBJ2-2 and V is TRBV19; D is possibly TRBD1 or TRBD2 (5 bases each). CDR1 and CDR2 (germline): LNHDA, SQIVND (reference sequence). The CDR3 spans 14 residues. Trimming shortened V by 1 base and J by 6 bases, and 9 bases separated the two germline ends. As DNA, the CDR3 is TGTGCCAGTAGTATAGGGGGGAAGGCCGGGGAGCTGTTTTTT. As protein: CASSIGGKAGELFF.

The CDR3 region is CASDRGRVTDTQYF. The CDR3 region has the DNA TGTGCCAGCGACAGGGGGCGAGTCACAGATACGCAGTATTTT. This chain joins TRBV7-9 and TRBJ2-3; 10 nucleotides align to TRBD1. Looked up from germline, CDR1 is SEHNR and CDR2 is FQNEAQ (reference sequence). This CDR3 has 14 amino acids. The V and J ends lost 8 bases and 2 bases, in that order; junction bases with no gene match: 4. Complete variable domain (other parts from reference TRBV7-9 and TRBJ2-3): DTGVSQNPRHKITKRGQNVTFRCDPISEHNRLYWYRQTLGQGPEFLTYFQNEAQLEKSRLLSDRFSAERPKGSFSTLEIQRTEQGDSAMYLCASDRGRVTDTQYFGPGTRLTVL.

The J gene is TRBJ1-1, the V gene TRBV7-8; D unresolved. V lost 5 bases, J lost 1 base, and 17 bases lay in between. The CDR3 runs 16 residues. From germline, CDR1 is SGHVS and CDR2 FQNEAQ. The CDR3 DNA reads TGTGCCAGCAGCCCCCTGGGGAGGGAGAAGAACACTGAAGCTTTCTTT. It codes for CASSPLGREKNTEAFF.

The chain recombines TRBV27 with TRBJ2-5, with D perhaps assigned TRBD1 or TRBD2 (5 bases each). Looked up from germline, CDR1 is MNHEY and CDR2 is SMNVEV (reference sequence). This CDR3 comprises 14 residues. V was shortened by 2 bases and J by 4 bases, with 11 bases between the two germline ends. The CDR3 is CASSLRRDPETQYF. The CDR3 DNA sequence: TGTGCCAGCAGTTTAAGACGGGACCCAGAGACCCAGTACTTC.

V usage is TRBV6-5 and J usage is TRBJ1-3; 7 bases line up with TRBD1. After removal of 2 bases from V and 10 bases from J, the junction contained 8 bases not matched to a gene. In germline, CDR1 is MNHEY, CDR2 SVGAGI. The CDR3 is made up of 14 amino acids. CDR3 residues: CASSYTGQDTTIYF. The CDR3 DNA reads TGTGCCAGCAGTTACACCGGACAGGACACAACCATATATTTT.

This chain uses TRBV19 with TRBJ2-5, with 10 nucleotides matching TRBD1. With V trimmed by 6 bases and J by 5 bases, 3 bases remained unmatched. Germline V CDR1 and CDR2: LNHDA, SQIVND (reference sequence). This CDR3 contains 13 residues. The CDR3 here is CASSGTGDETQYF. CDR3 coding DNA: TGTGCCAGTAGCGGGACAGGGGATGAGACCCAGTACTTC.

The chain recombines TRBV27 with TRBJ2-1, with TRBD1 matching over 10 bases. The CDR3 totals 16 residues. J was trimmed by 10 bases and V by 6 bases; bases with no gene match: 15. Germline values: CDR1 MNHEY, CDR2 SMNVEV (reference sequence). The CDR3 protein is CASSSMPGQGPLEQFF. DNA of the CDR3: TGTGCCAGCAGCTCTATGCCGGGACAGGGGCCCCTCGAGCAGTTCTTC.

This clone has just a few counts. The chain has TRBV19 and TRBJ1-1; maybe TRBD1 (6 bases). The CDR3 length is 13 residues. Per germline, CDR1 LNHDA and CDR2 SQIVND (reference sequence). Between the trimmed V and J ends, which lost 4 bases and 0 bases, there was a span of 6 bases. The CDR3 bases are TGTGCCAGTAGTACAGGGGTGAACACTGAAGCTTTCTTT. Its translation: CASSTGVNTEAFF.

This chain uses TRBV19 with TRBJ2-2; 9 bases map to TRBD1. Trimming cost V 6 bases and J 7 bases; bases outside gene matches: 3. The germline V gene encodes CDR1 LNHDA and CDR2 SQIVND (reference sequence). The CDR3 consists of 13 residues. CDR3 in DNA: TGTGCCAGTAGGACAGGGGGAAACGGGGAGCTGTTTTTT. Amino acids: CASRTGGNGELFF.

The rearrangement joins TRBV6-2 or TRBV6-3 to TRBJ2-6; TRBD1 agrees at 10 bases. With 5 bases clipped from V and 0 bases from J, the junction kept 10 bases outside the gene matches. The CDR3 loop spans 19 amino acids. The germline V gene encodes CDR1 MNHEY and CDR2 SVGEGT. The CDR3 DNA reads as TGTGCCAGCAGTATCGGCCGGACAGGGGGTAGCTCTGGGGCCAACGTCCTGACTTTC. Translating gives CASSIGRTGGSSGANVLTF.

The CDR3 DNA is TGTGCCAGCACCGGGGGGGGTTTAAGCTCCTATAATTCACCCCTCCACTTT. Its protein product is CASTGGGLSSYNSPLHF. The genes are TRBV25-1 and TRBJ1-6; a weak D match, TRBD1 (5 bases). CDR3 length: 17 residues. V gave up 7 bases and J gave up 0 bases, with 16 bases separating them. The germline V gene encodes CDR1 MGHDK and CDR2 SYGVNS. Filled out from reference TRBV25-1 and TRBJ1-6, the complete variable domain reads EADIYQTPRYLVIGTGKKITLECSQTMGHDKMYWYQQDPGMELHLIHYSYGVNSTEKGDLSSESTVSRIRTEHFPLTLESARPSHTSQYLCASTGGGLSSYNSPLHFGNGTRLTVT.